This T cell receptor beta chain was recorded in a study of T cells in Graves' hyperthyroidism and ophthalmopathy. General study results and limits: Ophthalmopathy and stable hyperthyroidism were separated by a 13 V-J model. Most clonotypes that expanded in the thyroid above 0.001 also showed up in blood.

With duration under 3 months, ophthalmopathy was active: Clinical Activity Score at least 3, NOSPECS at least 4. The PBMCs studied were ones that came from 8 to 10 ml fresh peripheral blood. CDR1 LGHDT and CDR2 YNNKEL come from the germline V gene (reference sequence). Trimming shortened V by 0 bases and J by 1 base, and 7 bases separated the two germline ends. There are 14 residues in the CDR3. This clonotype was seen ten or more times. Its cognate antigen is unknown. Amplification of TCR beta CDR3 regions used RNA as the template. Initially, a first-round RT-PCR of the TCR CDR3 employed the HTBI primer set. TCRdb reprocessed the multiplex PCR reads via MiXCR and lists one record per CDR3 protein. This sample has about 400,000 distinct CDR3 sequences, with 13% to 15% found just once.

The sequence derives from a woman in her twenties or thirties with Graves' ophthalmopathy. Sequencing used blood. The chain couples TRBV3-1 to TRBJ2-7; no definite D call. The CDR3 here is CASSQDLVSYEQYF. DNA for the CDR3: TGTGCCAGCAGCCAAGATCTTGTATCCTACGAGCAGTACTTC.